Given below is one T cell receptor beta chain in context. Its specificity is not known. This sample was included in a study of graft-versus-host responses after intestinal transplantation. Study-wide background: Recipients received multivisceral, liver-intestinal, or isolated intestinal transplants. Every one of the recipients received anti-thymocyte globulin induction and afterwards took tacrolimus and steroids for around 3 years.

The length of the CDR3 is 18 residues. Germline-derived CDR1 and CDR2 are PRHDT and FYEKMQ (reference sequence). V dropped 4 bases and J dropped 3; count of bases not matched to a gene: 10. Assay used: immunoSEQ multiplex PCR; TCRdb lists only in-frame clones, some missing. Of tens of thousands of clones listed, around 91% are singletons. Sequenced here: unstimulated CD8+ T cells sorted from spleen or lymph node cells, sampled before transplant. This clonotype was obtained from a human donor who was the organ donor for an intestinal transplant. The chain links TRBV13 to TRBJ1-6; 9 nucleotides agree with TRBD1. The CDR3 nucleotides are TGTGCCAGCAGCTCAGCCTCCGGGACAGGGAACTATAATTCACCCCTCCACTTT. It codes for CASSSASGTGNYNSPLHF.